This T cell receptor (beta chain) derives from a study of blood T cell repertoires in COVID-19. For the study at large: Acute and convalescent COVID-19 samples came from the United States, Italy and Spain.

Methods used by the authors: Cell counts per sample came from amplifying reference gene primers. Assay used: immunoSEQ multiplex PCR; TCRdb lists only in-frame clones, some missing. D and trimming come from the DNA, and the V and J calls and clone size come from that table. The sample lists around 59,000 clones, over 80% occurring once. The CDR3 length is 16 residues. Looked up from germline, CDR1 is KGHSH and CDR2 is LQKENI. The V and J ends lost 3 bases and 5 bases, in that order; junction bases with no gene match: 7. Sequencing was carried out using peripheral blood. This clonotype was obtained from a man between 60 and 70 years old with acute or convalescent COVID-19. V usage is TRBV18 and J usage is TRBJ2-1; 10 bases line up with TRBD2. In DNA, the CDR3 is TGTGCCAGCTCACCCTTAGCGGGAGGTGGCGACAATGAGCAGTTCTTC. Translation: CASSPLAGGGDNEQFF.